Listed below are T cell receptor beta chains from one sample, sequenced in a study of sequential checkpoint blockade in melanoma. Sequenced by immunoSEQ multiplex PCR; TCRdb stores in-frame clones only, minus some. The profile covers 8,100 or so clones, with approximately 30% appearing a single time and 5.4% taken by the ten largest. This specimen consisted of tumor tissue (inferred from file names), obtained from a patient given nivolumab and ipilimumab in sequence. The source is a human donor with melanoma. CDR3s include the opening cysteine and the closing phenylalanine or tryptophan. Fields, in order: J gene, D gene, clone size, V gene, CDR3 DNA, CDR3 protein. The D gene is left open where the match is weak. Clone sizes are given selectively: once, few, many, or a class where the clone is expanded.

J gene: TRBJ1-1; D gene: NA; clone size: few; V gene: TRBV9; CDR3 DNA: TGTGCCAGCAGTTGGCCGTGGAACACTGAAGCTTTCTTT; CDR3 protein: CASSWPWNTEAFF
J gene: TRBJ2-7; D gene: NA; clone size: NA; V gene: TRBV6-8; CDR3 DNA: TGTGCCAGCAGAGATAAAAACGATTACGAGCAGTACTTC; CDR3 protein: CASRDKNDYEQYF
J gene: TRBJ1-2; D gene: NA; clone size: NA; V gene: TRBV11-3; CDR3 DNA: TGTGCCAGCAGCTCTACCGCGAGGATCGACAGCGTTGGCTACACCTTC; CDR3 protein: CASSSTARIDSVGYTF
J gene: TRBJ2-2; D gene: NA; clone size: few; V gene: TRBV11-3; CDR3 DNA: TGTGCCAGCATCCCAGGGGGGGGCGGAGCGGACACCGGGGAGCTGTTTTTT; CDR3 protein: CASIPGGGGADTGELFF
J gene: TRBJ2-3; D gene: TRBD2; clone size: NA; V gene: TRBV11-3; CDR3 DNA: TGTGCCAGCAGCTGGGTAGGACTAGACACAGATACGCAGTATTTT; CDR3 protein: CASSWVGLDTDTQYF
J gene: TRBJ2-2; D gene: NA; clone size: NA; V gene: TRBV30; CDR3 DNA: TGTGCCTGGAGAGCCAGAGGGACCGGGGAGCTGTTTTTT; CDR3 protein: CAWRARGTGELFF
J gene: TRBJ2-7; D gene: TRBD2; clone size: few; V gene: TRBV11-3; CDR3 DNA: TGTGCCAGCACCCTACAAGCTAGCGGTTGGGACGAGCAGTACTTC; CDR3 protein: CASTLQASGWDEQYF
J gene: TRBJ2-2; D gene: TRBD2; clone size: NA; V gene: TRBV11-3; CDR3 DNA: TGTGCCAGCATTACCCCGATGTCGGGACTAGTCCCGAACACCGGGGAGCTGTTTTTT; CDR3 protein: CASITPMSGLVPNTGELFF
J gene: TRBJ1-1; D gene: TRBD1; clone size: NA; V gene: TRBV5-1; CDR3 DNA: TGCGCCAGCAGCCCTATGACAGGGGTGGACACTGAAGCTTTCTTT; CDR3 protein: CASSPMTGVDTEAFF
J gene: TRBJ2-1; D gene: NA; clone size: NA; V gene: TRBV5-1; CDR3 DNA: TGCGCCAGCAGCTTGGCCATGGGGTCCCCTGGGGATGAGCAGTTCTTC; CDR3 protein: CASSLAMGSPGDEQFF
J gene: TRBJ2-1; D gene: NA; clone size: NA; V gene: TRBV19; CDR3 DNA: TGTGCCAGTATGGCAGGGAACTACAATGAGCAGTTCTTC; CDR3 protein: CASMAGNYNEQFF
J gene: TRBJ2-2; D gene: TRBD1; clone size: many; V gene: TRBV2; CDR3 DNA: TGTGCCAGCGGGGGGCCGGGACAGGAGAACACCGGGGAGCTGTTTTTT; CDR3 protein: CASGGPGQENTGELFF
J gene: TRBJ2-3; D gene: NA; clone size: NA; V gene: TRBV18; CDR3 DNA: TGTGCCAGCTCACCACCGGCGGGCACAGATACGCAGTATTTT; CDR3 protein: CASSPPAGTDTQYF
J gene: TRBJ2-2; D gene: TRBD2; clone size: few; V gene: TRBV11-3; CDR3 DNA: TGTGCCAGCAGCTTATCCTCCGGGACTAAATACACCGGGGAGCTGTTTTTT; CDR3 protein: CASSLSSGTKYTGELFF
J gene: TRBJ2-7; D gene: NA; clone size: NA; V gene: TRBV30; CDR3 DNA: TGTGCCTGGGGTGGGGGGTCAGGCGAGCAGTACTTC; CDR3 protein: CAWGGGSGEQYF
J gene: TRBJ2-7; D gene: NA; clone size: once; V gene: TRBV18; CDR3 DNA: TGTGCCACCACTGGCGGGGACTACGAGCAGTACTTC; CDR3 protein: CATTGGDYEQYF
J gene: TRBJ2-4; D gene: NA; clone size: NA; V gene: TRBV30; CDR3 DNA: TGTGCCTGGAGTGTGGGGTGGGCCAAAAACATTCAGTACTTC; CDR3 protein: CAWSVGWAKNIQYF
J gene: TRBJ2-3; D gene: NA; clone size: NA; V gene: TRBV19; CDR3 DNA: TGTGCCAGTAGCCGGGCAGCAGATACGCAGTATTTT; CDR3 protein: CASSRAADTQYF
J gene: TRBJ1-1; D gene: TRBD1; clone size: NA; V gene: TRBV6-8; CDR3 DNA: TGTGCCAGCAGACCAGGGGGGGTCACTGAAGCTTTCTTT; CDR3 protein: CASRPGGVTEAFF
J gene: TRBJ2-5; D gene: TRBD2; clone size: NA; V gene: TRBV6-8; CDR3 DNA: TGTGCCATCAGTATTAGCGGGGTTGGAGAGACCCAGTACTTC; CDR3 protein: CAISISGVGETQYF
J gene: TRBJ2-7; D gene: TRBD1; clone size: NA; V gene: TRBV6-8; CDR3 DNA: TGTGCCAGCAGTTACTCAGGGACAGGGATACCCCGCTACGAGCAGTACTTC; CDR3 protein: CASSYSGTGIPRYEQYF
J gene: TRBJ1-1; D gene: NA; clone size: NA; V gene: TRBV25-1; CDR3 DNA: TGTGCCAGCAGGAGGGGGACCCAAGAAGCTTTCTTT; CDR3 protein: CASRRGTQEAFF
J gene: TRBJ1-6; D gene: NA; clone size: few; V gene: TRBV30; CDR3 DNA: TGTGCCTGGGGGACCTCCTATAATTCACCCCTCCACTTT; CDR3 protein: CAWGTSYNSPLHF
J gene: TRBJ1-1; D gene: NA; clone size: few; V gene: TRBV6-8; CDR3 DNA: TGTGCCAGCACCGGGCCCCGGACGGCTGAAGCTTTCTTT; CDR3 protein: CASTGPRTAEAFF
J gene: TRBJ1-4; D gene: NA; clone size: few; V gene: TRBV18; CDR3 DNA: TGTGCCAGCTCATTTGGTGCAACTAATGAAAAACTGTTTTTT; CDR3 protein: CASSFGATNEKLFF
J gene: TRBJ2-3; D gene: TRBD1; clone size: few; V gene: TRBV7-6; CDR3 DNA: TGTGCCAGCAGCTTAAGGGACAGTCGCACAGATACGCAGTATTTT; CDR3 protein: CASSLRDSRTDTQYF
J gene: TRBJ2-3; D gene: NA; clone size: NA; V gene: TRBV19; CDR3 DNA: TGTGCCAGTAGTGGTACTAGGGGAGATACGCAGTATTTT; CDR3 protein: CASSGTRGDTQYF
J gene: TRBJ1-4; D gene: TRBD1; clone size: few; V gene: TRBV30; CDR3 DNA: TGTGCCTGGAGCGTACAGGGGAGGGGAAAACTGTTTTTT; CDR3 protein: CAWSVQGRGKLFF
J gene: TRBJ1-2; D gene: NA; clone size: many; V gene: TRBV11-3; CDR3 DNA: TGTGCCAGCAGCTTAGATTTGACTGTCTATGGCTACACCTTC; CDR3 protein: CASSLDLTVYGYTF
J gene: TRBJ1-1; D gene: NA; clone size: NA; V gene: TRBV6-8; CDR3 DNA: TGTGCCGGGAGGGGGGACCTCCCCCCGAACACTGAAGCTTTCTTT; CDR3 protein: CAGRGDLPPNTEAFF
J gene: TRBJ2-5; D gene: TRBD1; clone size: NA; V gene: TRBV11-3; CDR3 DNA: TGTGCCAGCAGCTTGGGACAGGGGGCTCAAGAGACCCAGTACTTC; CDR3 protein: CASSLGQGAQETQYF
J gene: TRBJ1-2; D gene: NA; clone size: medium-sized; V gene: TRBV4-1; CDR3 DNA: TGCGCCAGCAGCCAAGGGGGGACCGGGACTTATGGCTACACCTTC; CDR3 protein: CASSQGGTGTYGYTF
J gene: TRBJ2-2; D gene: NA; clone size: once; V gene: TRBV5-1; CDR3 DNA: TGCGCCAGCAGCCCGATGGGCCAAAACACCGGGGAGCTGTTTTTT; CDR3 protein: CASSPMGQNTGELFF
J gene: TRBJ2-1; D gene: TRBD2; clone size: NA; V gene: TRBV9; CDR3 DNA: TGTGCCAGCAGCAGACTAGCGGGGTACAATGAGCAGTTCTTC; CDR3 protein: CASSRLAGYNEQFF
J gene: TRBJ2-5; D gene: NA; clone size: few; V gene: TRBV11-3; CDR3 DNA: TGTGCCAGCAGCTTTAGGGGGGGCGCGGAGACCCAGTACTTC; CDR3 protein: CASSFRGGAETQYF
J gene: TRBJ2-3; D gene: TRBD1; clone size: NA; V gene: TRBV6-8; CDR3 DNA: TGTGCCAGCAGGCCAACACAGGGGTCCACAGATACGCAGTATTTT; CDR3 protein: CASRPTQGSTDTQYF
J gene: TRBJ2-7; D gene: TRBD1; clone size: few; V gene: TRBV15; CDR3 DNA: TGTGCCACCAGCAGGGACAGGGGTCCCTACGAGCAGTACTTC; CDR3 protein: CATSRDRGPYEQYF
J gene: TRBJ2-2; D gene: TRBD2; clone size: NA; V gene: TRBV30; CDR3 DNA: TGTGCCTGGAGGCGACTAGCCGCCTCCGGGGAGCTGTTTTTT; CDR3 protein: CAWRRLAASGELFF
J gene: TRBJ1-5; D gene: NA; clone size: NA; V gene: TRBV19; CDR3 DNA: TGTGCCAGTACCTCAGGGGAAGGGAACAATCAGCCCCAGCATTTT; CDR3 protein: CASTSGEGNNQPQHF
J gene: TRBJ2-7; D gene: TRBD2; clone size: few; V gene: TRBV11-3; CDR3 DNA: TGTGCCAGCAGCTCCCCGGGACTAGCATACTACGAGCAGTACTTC; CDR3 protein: CASSSPGLAYYEQYF
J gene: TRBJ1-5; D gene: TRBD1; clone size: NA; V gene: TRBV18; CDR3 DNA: TGTGCCAGCTCATCAAATACAGGGGCTTCCAATCAGCCCCAGCATTTT; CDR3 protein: CASSSNTGASNQPQHF